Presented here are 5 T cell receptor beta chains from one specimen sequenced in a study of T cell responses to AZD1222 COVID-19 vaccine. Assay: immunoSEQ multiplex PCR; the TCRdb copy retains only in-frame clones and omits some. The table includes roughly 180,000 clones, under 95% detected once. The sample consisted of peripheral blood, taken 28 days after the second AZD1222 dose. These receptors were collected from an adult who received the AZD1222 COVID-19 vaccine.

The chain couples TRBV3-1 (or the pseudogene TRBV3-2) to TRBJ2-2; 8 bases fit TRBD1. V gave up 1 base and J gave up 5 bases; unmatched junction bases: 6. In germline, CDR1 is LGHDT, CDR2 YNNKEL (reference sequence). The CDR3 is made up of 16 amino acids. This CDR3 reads CASSQVAGGATGELFF. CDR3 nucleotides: TGTGCCAGCAGCCAAGTAGCAGGGGGCGCAACCGGGGAGCTGTTTTTT.

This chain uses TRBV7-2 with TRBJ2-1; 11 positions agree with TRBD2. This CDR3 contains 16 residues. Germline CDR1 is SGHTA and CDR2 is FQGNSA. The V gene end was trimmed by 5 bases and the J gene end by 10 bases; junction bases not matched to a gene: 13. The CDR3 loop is CASSPELLAGGTEQFF. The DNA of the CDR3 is TGTGCCAGCAGCCCCGAGCTTTTAGCGGGGGGGACCGAGCAGTTCTTC.

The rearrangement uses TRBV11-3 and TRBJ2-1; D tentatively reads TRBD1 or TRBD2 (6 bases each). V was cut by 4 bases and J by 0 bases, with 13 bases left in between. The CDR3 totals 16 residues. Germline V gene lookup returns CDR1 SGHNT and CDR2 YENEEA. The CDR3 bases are TGTGCCAGCAGCTCCAGGAGGGGGGACTCCTACAATGAGCAGTTCTTC. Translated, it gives CASSSRRGDSYNEQFF.

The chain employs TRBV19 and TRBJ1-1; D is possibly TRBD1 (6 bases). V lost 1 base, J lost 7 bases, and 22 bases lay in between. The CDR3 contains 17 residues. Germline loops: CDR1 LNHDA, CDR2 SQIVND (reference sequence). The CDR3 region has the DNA TGTGCCAGTAGTATAGGTTTGATGCGCGGGCTCAGGGGTGAAGCTTTCTTT. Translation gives CASSIGLMRGLRGEAFF.

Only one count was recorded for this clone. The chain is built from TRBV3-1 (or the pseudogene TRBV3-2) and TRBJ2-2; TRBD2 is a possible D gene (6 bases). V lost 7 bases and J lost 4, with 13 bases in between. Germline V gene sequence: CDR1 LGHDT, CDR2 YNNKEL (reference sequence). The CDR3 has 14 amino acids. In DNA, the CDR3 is TGTGCCAGCACCGGGGGAGGAGGCACCGGGGAGCTGTTTTTT. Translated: CASTGGGGTGELFF.